The sequence of this T cell receptor (beta chain) was determined in a study of T-cell reconstitution after alpha-beta-depleted transplantation in children. This clonotype showed up just a few times. With 5 bases clipped from V and 2 bases from J, the junction kept 4 bases outside the gene matches. The CDR3 consists of 14 residues. CDR1 is SGHAT and CDR2 is FQDESV in the germline V gene (reference sequence). As it was prepared, the TCRbeta library received unique molecular identifiers. TCRdb processed the PCR reads anew with MiXCR; each CDR3 protein has one entry. The sample has 900,000 or so distinct CDR3 sequences, 15% to 20% seen once; the top ten hold approximately 5%.

The TCR was taken from a male patient aged 10 to 17 who had a stem cell transplant for acute lymphoblastic leukemia, so the T cells may come from the graft donor. The sample in question was PBMCs, mostly from graft donor cells, obtained 360 days after TCRalphabeta/CD19-depleted stem cell transplant. J is TRBJ2-7 and V is TRBV11-1; 9 nucleotides align to TRBD2. The CDR3 DNA sequence: TGTGCCAGCAGCGGCGGGGGGGGCCCCTACGAGCAGTACTTC. Protein product: CASSGGGGPYEQYF.